This entry lists 8 T cell receptor beta chains sequenced from one sample in a study of cytomegalovirus exposure and HLA in healthy donors. Use of 60 Vbeta and 13 Jbeta primers characterized the PCR. Data came from immunoSEQ multiplex PCR; TCRdb stores just in-frame clones and leaves some out. The data show 150,000 to 200,000 clones, 80% seen once. Source material: PBMCs. The origin of the receptors is a woman aged 40 to 50 in good health and CMV-seronegative.

This clone has only a few counts. The chain employs TRBV18 and TRBJ1-2, with TRBD1 identical over 9 bases. The CDR3 sequence is 14 residues long. V lost 6 bases to trimming and J lost 7 bases; unmatched junction nucleotides: 9. CDR1 is KGHSH and CDR2 is LQKENI in the germline V gene. CDR3 sequence reads: CASSTSGTGIGYTF. The CDR3 DNA is TGTGCCAGCTCTACCAGTGGGACAGGGATTGGCTACACCTTC.

The chain couples TRBV15 to TRBJ1-5; D unresolved. Trimming left V 0 bases short and J 4 bases short, with 7 bases between. In germline, CDR1 is LNHNV, CDR2 YYDKDF (reference sequence). This CDR3 is built from 14 residues. The CDR3 sequence: CATSRDWRNQPQHF. CDR3 DNA: TGTGCCACCAGCAGAGATTGGAGGAATCAGCCCCAGCATTTT. Full variable domain (rest looked up from reference TRBV15 and TRBJ1-5): DAMVIQNPRYQVTQFGKPVTLSCSQTLNHNVMYWYQQKSSQAPKLLFHYYDKDFNNEADTPDNFQSRRPNTSFCFLDIRSPGLGDTAMYLCATSRDWRNQPQHFGDGTRLSIL.

The J gene is TRBJ1-4, the V gene TRBV28; D call uncertain. The germline V gene has CDR1 MDHEN and CDR2 SYDVKM. The CDR3 is 13 residues long. Trimming stripped 3 bases from V and 10 bases from J, with 12 bases between. CDR3 in amino acids: CASSFLAEGKLFF. The CDR3 DNA is TGTGCCAGCAGTTTCTTGGCCGAGGGAAAACTGTTTTTT.

The chain is built from TRBV11-1 and TRBJ1-6; 7 bases fit TRBD1. The CDR3 sequence is 15 residues long. V gave up 4 bases and J gave up 9 bases; unmatched junction bases: 9. Germline CDR1 reads SGHAT; CDR2 reads FQDESV (reference sequence). The CDR3, as DNA: TGTGCCAGCAGCTCTCCCCAGGGGGATCGTTCACCCCTCCACTTT. Encoded protein: CASSSPQGDRSPLHF.

This chain connects TRBV11-3 to TRBJ2-1; TRBD2 is a possible D gene (6 bases). Germline V CDR1 and CDR2: SGHNT, YENEEA. Trimming stripped 4 bases from V and 0 bases from J, with 7 bases between. The CDR3 has 14 amino acids. In DNA form, the CDR3 reads TGTGCCAGCAGCTGGCGGGGCTCCTACAATGAGCAGTTCTTC. Its translation is CASSWRGSYNEQFF.

This chain connects TRBV4-1 to TRBJ2-7; 7 nucleotides line up with TRBD1. Per germline, CDR1 MGHRA and CDR2 YSYEKL. The CDR3 runs to 16 residues. V trimming: 2 bases; J trimming: 7 bases; junction bases outside the gene matches: 14. The CDR3 protein is CASSQPERVQGREQYF. In DNA form, the CDR3 reads TGCGCCAGCAGCCAACCGGAGAGGGTACAGGGGAGAGAGCAGTACTTC.

This clone was seen just once. V usage is TRBV11-3 and J usage is TRBJ1-6, with 7 bases fitting TRBD1. Germline CDR1 and CDR2: SGHNT and YENEEA. The CDR3 runs 16 residues. The V segment lost 3 bases and the J segment 0 bases; nucleotides outside the gene matches: 2. The CDR3 sequence is CASSFRTGSYNSPLHF. CDR3 coding DNA: TGTGCCAGCAGCTTCCGGACAGGCTCCTATAATTCACCCCTCCACTTT.

The chain employs TRBV25-1 and TRBJ1-1, with a weak D call TRBD1 (5 bases). This CDR3 is built from 12 residues. CDR1 and CDR2 (germline): MGHDK, SYGVNS. V was shortened by 7 bases and J by 6 bases, with 12 bases between the two germline ends. Written as DNA, the CDR3 is TGTGCCAGCATCGGGACTGTTCCTGAAGCTTTCTTT. Translation: CASIGTVPEAFF.